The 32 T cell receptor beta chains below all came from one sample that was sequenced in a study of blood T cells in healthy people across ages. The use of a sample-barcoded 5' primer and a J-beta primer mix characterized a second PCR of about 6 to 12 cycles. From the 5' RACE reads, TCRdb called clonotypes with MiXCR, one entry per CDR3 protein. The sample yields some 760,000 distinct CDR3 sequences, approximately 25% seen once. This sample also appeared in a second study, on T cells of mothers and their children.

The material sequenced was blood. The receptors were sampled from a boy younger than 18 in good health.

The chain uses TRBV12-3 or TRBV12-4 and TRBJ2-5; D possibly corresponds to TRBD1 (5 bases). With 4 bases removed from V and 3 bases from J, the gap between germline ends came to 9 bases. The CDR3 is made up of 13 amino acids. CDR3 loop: CASSSDSKETQYF. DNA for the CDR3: TGTGCCAGCAGTTCCGACAGTAAAGAGACCCAGTACTTC.

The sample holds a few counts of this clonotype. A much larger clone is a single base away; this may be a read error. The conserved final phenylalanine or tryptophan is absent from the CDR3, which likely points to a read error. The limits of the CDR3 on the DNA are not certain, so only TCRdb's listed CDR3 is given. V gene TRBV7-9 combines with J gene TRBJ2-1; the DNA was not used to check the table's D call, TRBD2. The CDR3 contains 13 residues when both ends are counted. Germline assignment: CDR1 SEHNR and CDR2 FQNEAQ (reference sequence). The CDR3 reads CASSLDRAGGRFV.

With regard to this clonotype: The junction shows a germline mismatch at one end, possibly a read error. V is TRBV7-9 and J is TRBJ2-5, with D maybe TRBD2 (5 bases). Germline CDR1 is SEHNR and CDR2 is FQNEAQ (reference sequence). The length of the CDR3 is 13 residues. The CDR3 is CACSPLGGGTQYF. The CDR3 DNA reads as TGTGCCTGCAGCCCCCTTGGAGGTGGGACCCAGTACTTC.

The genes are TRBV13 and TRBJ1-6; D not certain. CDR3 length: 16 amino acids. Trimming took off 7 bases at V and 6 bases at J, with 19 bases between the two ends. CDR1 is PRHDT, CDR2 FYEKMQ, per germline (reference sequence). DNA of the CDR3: TGTGCCAGCACTTCCTCACAGAAATTGGGTAATTCACCCCTCCACTTT. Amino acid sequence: CASTSSQKLGNSPLHF.

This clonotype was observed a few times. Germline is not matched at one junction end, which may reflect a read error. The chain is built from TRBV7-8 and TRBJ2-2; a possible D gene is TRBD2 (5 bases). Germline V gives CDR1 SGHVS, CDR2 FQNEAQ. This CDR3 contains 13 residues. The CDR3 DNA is TGTGCCAGCAGCTTCGACCTCACCGGGGAGCTGCTTTTT. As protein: CASSFDLTGELLF.

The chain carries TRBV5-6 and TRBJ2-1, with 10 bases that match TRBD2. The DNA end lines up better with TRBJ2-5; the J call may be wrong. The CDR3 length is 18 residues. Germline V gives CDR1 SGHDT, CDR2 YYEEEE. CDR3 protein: CASSPSSGREIRGETQYF. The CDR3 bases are TGTGCCAGCAGCCCTTCGAGCGGGAGGGAGATACGGGGGGAGACCCAGTACTTC.

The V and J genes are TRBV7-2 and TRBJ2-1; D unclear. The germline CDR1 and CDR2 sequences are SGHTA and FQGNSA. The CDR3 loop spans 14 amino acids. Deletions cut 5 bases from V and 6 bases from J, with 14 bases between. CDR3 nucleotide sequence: TGTGCCAGCAGCCCCCCTCAGAATTCCAATGAGCAGTTCTTC. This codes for CASSPPQNSNEQFF. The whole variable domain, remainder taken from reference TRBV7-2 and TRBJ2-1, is GAGVSQSPSNKVTEKGKDVELRCDPISGHTALYWYRQSLGQGLEFLIYFQGNSAPDKSGLPSDRFSAERTGGSVSTLTIQRTQQEDSAVYLCASSPPQNSNEQFFGPGTRLTVL.

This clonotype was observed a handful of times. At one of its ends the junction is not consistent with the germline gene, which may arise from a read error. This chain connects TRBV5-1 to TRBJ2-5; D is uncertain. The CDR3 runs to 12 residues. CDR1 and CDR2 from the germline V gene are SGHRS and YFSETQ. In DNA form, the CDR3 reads TGCGCCGGCAGTGAGCACGGAGAGACCCAGTACTTC. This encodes CAGSEHGETQYF.

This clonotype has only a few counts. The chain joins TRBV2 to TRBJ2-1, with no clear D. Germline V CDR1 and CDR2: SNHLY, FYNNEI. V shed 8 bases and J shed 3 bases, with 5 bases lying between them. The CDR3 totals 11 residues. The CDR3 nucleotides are TGTGCCAGCGCAGTCTACAATGAGCAGTTCTTC. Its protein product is CASAVYNEQFF.

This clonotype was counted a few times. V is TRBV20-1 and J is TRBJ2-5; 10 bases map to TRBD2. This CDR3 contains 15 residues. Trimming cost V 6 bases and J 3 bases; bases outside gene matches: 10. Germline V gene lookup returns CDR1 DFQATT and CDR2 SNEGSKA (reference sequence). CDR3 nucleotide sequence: TGCAGTGCACCGGAGGCTAGCGGGGGAAAAGAGACCCAGTACTTC. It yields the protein CSAPEASGGKETQYF.

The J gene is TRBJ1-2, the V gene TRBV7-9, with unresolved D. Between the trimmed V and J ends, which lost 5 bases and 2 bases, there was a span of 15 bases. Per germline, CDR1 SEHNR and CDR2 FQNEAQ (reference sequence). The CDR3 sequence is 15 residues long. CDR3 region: CASSPITEPNYGYTF. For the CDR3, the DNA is TGTGCCAGCAGCCCTATTACCGAGCCAAACTATGGCTACACCTTC.

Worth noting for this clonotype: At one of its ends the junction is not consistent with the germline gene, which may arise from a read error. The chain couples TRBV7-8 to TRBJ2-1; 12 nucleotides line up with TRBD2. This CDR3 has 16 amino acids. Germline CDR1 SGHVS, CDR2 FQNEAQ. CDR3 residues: CASGLLGLAGYNEQFF. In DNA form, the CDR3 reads TGTGCCAGCGGCTTACTTGGACTAGCGGGGTACAATGAGCAGTTCTTC.

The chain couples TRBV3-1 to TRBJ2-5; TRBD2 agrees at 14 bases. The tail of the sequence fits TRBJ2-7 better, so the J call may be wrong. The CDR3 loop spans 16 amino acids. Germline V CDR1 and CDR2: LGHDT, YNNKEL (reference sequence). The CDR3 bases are TGTGCCAGCAGCCGAGGACTAGCGGGAGGTATCTACGAGCAGTACTTC. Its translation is CASSRGLAGGIYEQYF.

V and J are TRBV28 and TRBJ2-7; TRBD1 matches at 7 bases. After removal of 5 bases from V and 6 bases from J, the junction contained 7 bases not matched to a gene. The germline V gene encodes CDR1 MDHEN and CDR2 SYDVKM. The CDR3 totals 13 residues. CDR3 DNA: TGTGCCAGCAGTCCTGTACAGGGGACCGAGCAGTACTTC. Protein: CASSPVQGTEQYF.

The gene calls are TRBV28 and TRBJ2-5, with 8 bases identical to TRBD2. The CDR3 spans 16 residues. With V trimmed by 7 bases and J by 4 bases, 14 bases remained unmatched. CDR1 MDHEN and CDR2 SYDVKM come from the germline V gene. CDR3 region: CASNEFGREAVETQYF. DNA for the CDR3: TGTGCCAGCAACGAATTCGGGAGGGAGGCGGTAGAGACCCAGTACTTC. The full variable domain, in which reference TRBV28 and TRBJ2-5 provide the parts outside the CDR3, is DVKVTQSSRYLVKRTGEKVFLECVQDMDHENMFWYRQDPGLGLRLIYFSYDVKMKEKGDIPEGYSVSREKKERFSLILESASTNQTSMYLCASNEFGREAVETQYFGPGTRLLVL.

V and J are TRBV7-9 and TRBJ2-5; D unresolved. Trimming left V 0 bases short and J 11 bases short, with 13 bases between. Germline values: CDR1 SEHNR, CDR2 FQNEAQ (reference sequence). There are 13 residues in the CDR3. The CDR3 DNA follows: TGTGCCAGCAGCTTAGCGCAAACGGCAAAGCAGTACTTC. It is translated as CASSLAQTAKQYF. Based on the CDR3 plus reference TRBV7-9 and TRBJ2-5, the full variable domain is DTGVSQNPRHKITKRGQNVTFRCDPISEHNRLYWYRQTLGQGPEFLTYFQNEAQLEKSRLLSDRFSAERPKGSFSTLEIQRTEQGDSAMYLCASSLAQTAKQYFGPGTRLLVL.

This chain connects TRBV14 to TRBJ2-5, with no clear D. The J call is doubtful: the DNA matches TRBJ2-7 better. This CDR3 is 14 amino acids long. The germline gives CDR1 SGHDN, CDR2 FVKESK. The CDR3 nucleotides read TGTGCCAGCAGCCAAGAAACCAGGTCCTACGAGCAGTACTTC. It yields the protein CASSQETRSYEQYF.

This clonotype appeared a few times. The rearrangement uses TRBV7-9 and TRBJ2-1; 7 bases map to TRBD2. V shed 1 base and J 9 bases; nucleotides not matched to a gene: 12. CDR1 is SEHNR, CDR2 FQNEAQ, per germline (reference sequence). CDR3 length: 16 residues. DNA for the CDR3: TGTGCCAGCAGCTTAGACGCCGGAGCGGGACCGGGTGAGCAGTTCTTC. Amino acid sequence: CASSLDAGAGPGEQFF.

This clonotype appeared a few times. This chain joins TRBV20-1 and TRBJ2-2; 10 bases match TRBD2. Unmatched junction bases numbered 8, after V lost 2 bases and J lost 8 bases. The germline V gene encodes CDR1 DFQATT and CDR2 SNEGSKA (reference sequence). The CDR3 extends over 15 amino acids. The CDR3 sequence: CSARLAGALRGELFF. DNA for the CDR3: TGCAGTGCTAGACTAGCGGGGGCCCTTCGGGGGGAGCTGTTTTTT.

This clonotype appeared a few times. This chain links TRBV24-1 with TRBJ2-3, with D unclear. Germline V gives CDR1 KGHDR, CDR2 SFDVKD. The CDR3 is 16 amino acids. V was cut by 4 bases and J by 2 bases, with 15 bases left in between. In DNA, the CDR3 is TGTGCCACCAGTGACCGAGTCCGGGCTCCCACAGATACGCAGTATTTT. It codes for CATSDRVRAPTDTQYF.

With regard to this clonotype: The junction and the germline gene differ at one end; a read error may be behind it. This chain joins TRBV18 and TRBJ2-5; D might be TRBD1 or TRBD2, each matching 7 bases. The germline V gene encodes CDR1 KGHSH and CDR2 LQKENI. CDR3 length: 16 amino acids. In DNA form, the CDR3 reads TGCGCCAGCTCACCTATTAACAGGGGACTACAAGAGACCCAGTACTTC. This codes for CASSPINRGLQETQYF.

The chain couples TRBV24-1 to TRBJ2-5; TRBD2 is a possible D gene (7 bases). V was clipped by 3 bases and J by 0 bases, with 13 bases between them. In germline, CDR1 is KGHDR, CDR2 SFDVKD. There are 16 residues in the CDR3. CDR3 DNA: TGTGCCACCAGTGATCCGGGGGGCCCAAACCAAGAGACCCAGTACTTC. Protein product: CATSDPGGPNQETQYF.

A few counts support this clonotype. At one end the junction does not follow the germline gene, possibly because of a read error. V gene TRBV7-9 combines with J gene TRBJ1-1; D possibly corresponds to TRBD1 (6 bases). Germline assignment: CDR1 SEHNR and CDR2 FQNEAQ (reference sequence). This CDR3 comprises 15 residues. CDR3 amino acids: CTSSLVGGGNTEAFF. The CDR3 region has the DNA TGTACCAGCAGCTTAGTTGGAGGGGGGAACACTGAAGCTTTCTTT.

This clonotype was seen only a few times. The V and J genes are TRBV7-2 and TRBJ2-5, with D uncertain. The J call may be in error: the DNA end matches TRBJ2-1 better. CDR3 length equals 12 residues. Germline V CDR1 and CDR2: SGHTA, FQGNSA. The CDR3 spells CASSPPSNEQFF. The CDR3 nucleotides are TGTGCCAGCAGCCCTCCGTCCAATGAGCAGTTCTTC.

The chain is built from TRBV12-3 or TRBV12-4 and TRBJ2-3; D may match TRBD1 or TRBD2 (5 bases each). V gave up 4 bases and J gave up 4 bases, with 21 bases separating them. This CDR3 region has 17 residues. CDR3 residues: CASSSRPIRVGADTQYF. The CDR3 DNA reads TGTGCCAGCAGTTCCAGACCAATCAGAGTGGGGGCAGATACGCAGTATTTT.

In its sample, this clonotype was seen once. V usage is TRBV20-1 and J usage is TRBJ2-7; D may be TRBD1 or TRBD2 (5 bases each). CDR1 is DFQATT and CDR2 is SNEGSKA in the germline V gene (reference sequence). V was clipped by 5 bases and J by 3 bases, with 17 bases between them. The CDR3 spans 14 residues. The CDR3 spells CSALLPGRGYEQYF. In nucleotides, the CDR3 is TGCAGTGCTTTGCTACCGGGACGCGGCTACGAGCAGTACTTC.

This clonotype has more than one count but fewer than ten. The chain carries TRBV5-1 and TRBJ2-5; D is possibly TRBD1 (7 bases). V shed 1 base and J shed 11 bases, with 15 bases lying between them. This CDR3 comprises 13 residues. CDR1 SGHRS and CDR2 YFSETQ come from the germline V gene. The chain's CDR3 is CASSLLGPGGQYF. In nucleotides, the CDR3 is TGCGCCAGCAGCTTGCTGGGACCAGGGGGGCAGTACTTC. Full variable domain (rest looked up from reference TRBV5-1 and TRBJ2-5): KAGVTQTPRYLIKTRGQQVTLSCSPISGHRSVSWYQQTPGQGLQFLFEYFSETQRNKGNFPGRFSGRQFSNSRSEMNVSTLELGDSALYLCASSLLGPGGQYFGPGTRLLVL.

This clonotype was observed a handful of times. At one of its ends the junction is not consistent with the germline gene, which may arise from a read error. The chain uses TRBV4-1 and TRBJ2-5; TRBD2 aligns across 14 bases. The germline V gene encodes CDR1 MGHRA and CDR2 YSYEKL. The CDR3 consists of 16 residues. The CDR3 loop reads CACSQGLAGDQETQYF. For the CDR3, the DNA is TGCGCCTGCAGTCAGGGACTAGCGGGGGACCAAGAGACCCAGTACTTC.

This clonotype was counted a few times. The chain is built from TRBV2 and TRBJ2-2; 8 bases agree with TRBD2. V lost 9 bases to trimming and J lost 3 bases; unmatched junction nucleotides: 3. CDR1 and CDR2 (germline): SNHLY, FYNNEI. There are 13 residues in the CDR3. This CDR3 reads CARRGDHTGELFF. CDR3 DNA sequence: TGTGCCAGGCGGGGGGACCACACCGGGGAGCTGTTTTTT.

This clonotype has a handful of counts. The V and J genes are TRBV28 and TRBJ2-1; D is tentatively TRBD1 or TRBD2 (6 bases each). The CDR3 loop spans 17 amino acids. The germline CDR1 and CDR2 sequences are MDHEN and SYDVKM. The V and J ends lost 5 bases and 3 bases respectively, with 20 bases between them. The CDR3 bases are TGTGCCAGCAGTCCCATCGGGTCGGGGGCGGACTACAATGAGCAGTTCTTC. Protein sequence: CASSPIGSGADYNEQFF.

CDR3 bases: TGCGCCAGCAGCCCTCGGACAGGGGGCTATGGGACTGAAGCTTTCTTT. Translating gives CASSPRTGGYGTEAFF. This sequence joins TRBV5-1 and TRBJ1-1; 11 bases map to TRBD1. V lost 4 bases and J lost 5; bases outside the gene matches: 10. The CDR3 runs 16 residues. The germline CDR1 and CDR2 sequences are SGHRS and YFSETQ.

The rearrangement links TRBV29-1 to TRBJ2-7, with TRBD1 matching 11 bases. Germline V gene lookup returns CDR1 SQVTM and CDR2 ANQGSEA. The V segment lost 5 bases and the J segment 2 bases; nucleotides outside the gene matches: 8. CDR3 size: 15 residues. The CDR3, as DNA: TGCAGCGTTCTCTTGGACAGGGGGCCCACCTACGAGCAGTACTTC. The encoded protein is CSVLLDRGPTYEQYF.